This T cell receptor (beta chain) was obtained from a study of cytomegalovirus exposure and HLA in healthy donors. TCRdb keeps only in-frame clones here, not all; method: immunoSEQ multiplex PCR. The sample lists some 60,000 clones; approximately 96% were seen once. The CDR3 has 16 residues. Trimming took off 6 bases at V and 0 bases at J, with 18 bases between the two ends. The germline V gene has CDR1 SQVTM and CDR2 ANQGSEA. This sequence originates from a man between 18 and 35 years old in good health and CMV-seronegative. The rearrangement joins TRBV29-1 to TRBJ2-1, with D possibly matching TRBD2 (7 bases). Sequences were obtained from PBMCs. The chain's CDR3 is CSVGASGGSSYNEQFF. The CDR3 region has the DNA TGCAGCGTGGGGGCTAGCGGTGGAAGCTCCTACAATGAGCAGTTCTTC.